This note documents a single TCR beta chain sequence. Original handling: Amplifying reference gene primers gave estimates of nucleated cell counts. TCRdb keeps only in-frame clones here, not all; method: immunoSEQ multiplex PCR. That table furnishes V, J and clone size, whereas the DNA furnished D and trimming. The sample lists about 150,000 clones, roughly 85% occurring once. V was shortened by 6 bases and J by 8 bases, with 11 bases between the two germline ends. The germline CDR1 and CDR2 sequences are MNHEY and SVGAGI. The CDR3 runs 13 residues. One Seattle source followed patients from active infection through their disease course. This record comes from a study of blood T cell repertoires in COVID-19. Turning to the study itself: Samples came from the United States, Italy and Spain, spanning acute and convalescent COVID-19. T cells, B-cell-depleted T cells, or PBMCs supplied cDNA or gDNA.

The TCR comes from a woman aged 55-69 years with COVID-19, enrolled during active disease. V usage is TRBV6-5 and J usage is TRBJ1-6; tentatively, D is TRBD1 (5 bases). Sequencing was done on a sample of peripheral blood. CDR3 loop: CASRPSRDSPLHF. The CDR3 nucleotides are TGTGCCAGCAGGCCCAGCAGGGATTCACCCCTCCACTTT.